This is a list of T cell receptor beta chains from one sample in a study of high-grade serous ovarian cancer treatment subgroups. Measured with immunoSEQ multiplex PCR; TCRdb has only the in-frame clones, and not every one. This sample carries about 11,000 clones, roughly four fifths of them seen once, and the ten largest clones take 6.5% to 7.5%. Sequenced input: tumor tissue. These receptor sequences come from a human donor with high-grade serous ovarian cancer. Both conserved end residues are part of each CDR3. A D gene is named only where the DNA matches it firmly. Clone size appears in some rows only: once, few, many, or a class for an expanded clone.

V	J	length	size	D	CDR3	DNA
TRBV4-1	TRBJ2-1	16	-	TRBD1	CASSQHGTGEWNEQFF	TGCGCCAGCAGCCAACACGGGACAGGGGAATGGAATGAGCAGTTCTTC
TRBV19	TRBJ1-2	12	-	-	CASSGNNYGYTF	TGTGCCAGTAGTGGAAATAACTATGGCTACACCTTC
TRBV10-1	TRBJ2-2	15	-	-	CASSEERRDTGELFF	TGCGCCAGCAGTGAAGAAAGGCGGGACACCGGGGAGCTGTTTTTT
TRBV27	TRBJ2-2	12	-	-	CASSLWAGELFF	TGTGCCAGCAGTTTATGGGCCGGGGAGCTGTTTTTT
TRBV28	TRBJ2-7	13	once	-	CASSSDGTYEQYF	TGTGCCAGCAGTTCGGACGGAACCTACGAGCAGTACTTC
TRBV30	TRBJ2-3	16	-	TRBD2	CAWSARGSGRRDTQYF	TGTGCCTGGAGCGCCCGGGGTAGCGGGCGCAGGGATACGCAGTATTTT
TRBV11-2	TRBJ1-1	15	-	TRBD1	CASSLERQGWHEAFF	TGTGCCAGCAGCTTAGAGCGACAGGGCTGGCACGAAGCTTTCTTT
TRBV7-9	TRBJ2-7	12	-	TRBD1	CASSQTGDEQYF	TGTGCCAGCAGCCAAACAGGGGACGAGCAGTACTTC
TRBV2	TRBJ1-1	14	-	-	CASSERAGSTEAFF	TGTGCCAGCAGTGAAAGGGCAGGGAGTACTGAAGCTTTCTTT
TRBV30	TRBJ2-1	13	-	-	CACSGGIYNEQFF	TGTGCCTGCAGCGGCGGGATCTACAATGAGCAGTTCTTC
TRBV10-3	TRBJ2-7	14	-	-	CAISEGGGTYEQYF	TGTGCCATCAGCGAGGGAGGCGGGACCTACGAGCAGTACTTC
TRBV5-4	TRBJ1-6	16	once	TRBD1	CASSLVVGTGTSPLHF	TGTGCCAGCAGCTTGGTAGTAGGGACAGGGACATCACCCCTCCACTTT
TRBV5-1	TRBJ1-1	13	once	-	CASQGGVGTEAFF	TGCGCCAGTCAAGGGGGGGTTGGCACTGAAGCTTTCTTT
TRBV5-4	TRBJ2-3	14	once	-	CASSSIGVPDTQYF	TGTGCCAGCAGCTCCATCGGGGTCCCAGATACGCAGTATTTT
TRBV20-1	TRBJ1-1	11	-	-	CSADGAGLTFF	TGCAGTGCGGACGGCGCGGGGTTGACTTTCTTT
TRBV6-5	TRBJ1-5	15	-	TRBD1	CASSARQGRAQPQHF	TGTGCCAGCAGTGCCCGACAGGGCCGGGCTCAGCCCCAGCATTTT
TRBV7-9	TRBJ2-7	13	-	TRBD1	CASQTGWIDEQYF	TGTGCCAGTCAGACAGGGTGGATCGACGAGCAGTACTTC
TRBV12-1	TRBJ2-1	15	-	-	CASSSTRDEHNEQFF	TGTGCCAGCAGCTCGACCCGGGACGAACACAATGAGCAGTTCTTC
TRBV7-9	TRBJ2-7	15	-	TRBD2	CASSPGASGTHEQYF	TGTGCCAGCAGCCCAGGGGCTAGCGGGACCCACGAGCAGTACTTC
TRBV5-1	TRBJ1-6	14	-	-	CASRSQANNSPLHF	TGCGCCAGCAGGTCACAGGCTAATAATTCACCCCTCCACTTT
TRBV6-5	TRBJ1-1	14	-	-	CASSYEGGRREAFF	TGTGCCAGCAGTTACGAGGGGGGACGGAGGGAAGCTTTCTTT
TRBV28	TRBJ2-5	12	-	-	CASRASQETQYF	TGTGCCAGCAGAGCCAGCCAAGAGACCCAGTACTTC
TRBV27	TRBJ1-1	11	-	TRBD1	CASSRQGEAFF	TGTGCCAGCAGCCGACAGGGCGAAGCTTTCTTT
TRBV18	TRBJ2-5	14	-	TRBD2	CASSPPTSAETQYF	TGTGCCAGCTCACCACCAACTAGCGCAGAGACCCAGTACTTC
TRBV27	TRBJ2-7	13	-	-	CASSFSNAYEQYF	TGTGCCAGCAGTTTTTCAAACGCCTACGAGCAGTACTTC
TRBV25-1	TRBJ2-7	14	few	-	CASSDRLAAYEQYF	TGTGCCAGCAGTGATCGGCTAGCCGCCTACGAGCAGTACTTC
TRBV27	TRBJ2-3	15	-	-	CASSLSGLGTDTQYF	TGTGCCAGCAGTCTGAGTGGCCTGGGAACAGATACGCAGTATTTT
TRBV7-9	TRBJ1-4	15	once	-	CASSGKQGRTEKLFF	TGTGCCAGCAGCGGGAAACAGGGACGGACTGAAAAACTGTTTTTT
TRBV29-1	TRBJ2-1	15	-	TRBD2	CSVYLAGGLYNEQFF	TGCAGCGTATATCTAGCGGGAGGCCTCTACAATGAGCAGTTCTTC
TRBV18	TRBJ2-1	13	-	-	CASSSGSADEQFF	TGTGCCAGCTCCTCTGGGAGTGCCGATGAGCAGTTCTTC
TRBV7-2	TRBJ2-1	15	-	-	CASSLLGGGGDEQFF	TGTGCCAGCAGCTTGTTAGGCGGCGGTGGGGATGAGCAGTTCTTC
TRBV2	TRBJ1-1	14	-	-	CASSGTSSGSEAFF	TGTGCCAGCAGTGGAACCAGCTCGGGGTCCGAAGCTTTCTTT